This entry describes one T cell receptor (beta chain). Its target is not known. The study amplified TCR beta CDR3 regions using RNA transcripts. Scientists carried out first-round RT-PCR using HTBI primers and then a second-round multiplex PCR. TCRdb redid the calling of the multiplex PCR reads with MiXCR, one entry per CDR3 protein. The table includes about 13,000 distinct CDR3 sequences, roughly 50% detected once. The data originate from a study of Graves' ophthalmopathy and Graves' hyperthyroidism. Ophthalmopathy cases showed moderate-to-severe activity, scoring CAS ≥3 and NOSPECS ≥4, with duration under 3 months. The authors diagnosed from clinical symptoms, serum thyroxine, TRAb, thyroid ultrasound and orbital computed tomography. Study-wide findings and caveats: Its predictions of ophthalmopathy progression gave the model around 71% sensitivity and roughly 76% specificity. The blood repertoire also included most expanded thyroid clonotypes above 0.001 frequency.

This receptor was identified in a woman aged 25 to 39 with Graves' ophthalmopathy. The sample comprised peripheral blood.

The CDR3 DNA follows: TGTGCCAGCAGCTTTGGGGTGTTAAACACCGGGGAGCTGTTTTTT. The encoded protein is CASSFGVLNTGELFF. This chain links TRBV5-6 with TRBJ2-2; D unclear. Germline-derived CDR1 and CDR2 are SGHDT and YYEEEE. The germline V and J ends were trimmed by 2 bases and 2 bases, with 10 bases remaining between them. The CDR3 length is 15 residues. Based on the CDR3 plus reference TRBV5-6 and TRBJ2-2, the full variable domain is DAGVTQSPTHLIKTRGQQVTLRCSPKSGHDTVSWYQQALGQGPQFIFQYYEEEERQRGNFPDRFSGHQFPNYSSELNVNALLLGDSALYLCASSFGVLNTGELFFGEGSRLTVL.